These 14 T cell receptor beta chains were all obtained from the same sample, sequenced in a study of CD8+CD57+ T cells in acquired aplastic anemia. For CDR3 and TCR beta VDJ profiling, genomic DNA was the template used. Using its own MiXCR run on the reads, TCRdb lists one record per CDR3 protein. The sample has over 150,000 distinct CDR3 sequences, over 55% seen once; the top ten hold 45% to 60%. For sequencing, patients were chosen who had shown expansion of CD8+CD57+ cells by flow cytometry. The material sequenced was sorted CD4+, CD8+, or CD8+CD57+ T cells (not recorded which) from PBMCs. All receptors come from a human donor with aplastic anemia.

CDR3 coding DNA: TGCAGGCAGGCGGGTTTAGAGTATTTT. Its translation: CRQAGLEYF. The gene calls are TRBV29-1 and TRBJ2-3, with D tentatively TRBD2 (5 bases). The CDR3 is 9 amino acids. Germline CDR1 is SQVTM and CDR2 is ANQGSEA.

This clonotype was counted between two and nine times. The rearrangement joins TRBV29-1 to TRBJ2-7; TRBD2 might be the D (5 bases). CDR1 is SQVTM and CDR2 is ANQGSEA in the germline V gene. This CDR3 spans 13 amino acids. The V end was cut by 0 bases, the J end by 2 bases, with 8 bases between. In DNA, the CDR3 is TGCAGCGTTGAAGATTCTAGCACCTACGAGCAGTACTTC. Its protein is CSVEDSSTYEQYF.

CDR3 protein: CASSVSGGVQETQYF. The CDR3 region has the DNA TGTGCCAGCAGTGTGTCCGGGGGAGTTCAAGAGACCCAGTACTTC. This rearrangement joins TRBV2 to TRBJ2-5; D might be TRBD2 (6 bases). The V end was cut by 4 bases, the J end by 2 bases, with 14 bases between. The CDR3 is made up of 15 amino acids. In germline, CDR1 is SNHLY, CDR2 FYNNEI.

This chain connects TRBV19 to TRBJ2-7, with 10 bases that match TRBD1. Germline-derived CDR1 and CDR2 are LNHDA and SQIVND (reference sequence). Unmatched junction bases numbered 7, after V lost 5 bases and J lost 3 bases. The CDR3 runs 15 residues. In DNA, the CDR3 is TGTGCCAGTAGTGCGCGGGACAGGGGTATCTACGAGCAGTACTTC. Translated, it gives CASSARDRGIYEQYF.

The chain has TRBV7-2 and TRBJ1-1, with D hard to call. Per germline, CDR1 SGHTA and CDR2 FQGNSA. This CDR3 contains 15 residues. V lost 3 bases and J lost 2, with 13 bases in between. CDR3 coding DNA: TGTGCCAGCAGCTTGAGATCAGTCCTCAACACTGAAGCTTTCTTT. This translates into CASSLRSVLNTEAFF.

This clonotype showed up just a few times. This chain's CDR3 is CSVQGNTGELFF. The CDR3 nucleotides read TGCAGCGTTCAGGGGAACACCGGGGAGCTGTTTTTT. This chain links TRBV29-1 with TRBJ2-2; possible D gene TRBD1, 5 bases. The CDR3 sequence is 12 residues long. Germline values: CDR1 SQVTM, CDR2 ANQGSEA. Trimming pared 5 bases from V and 1 base from J, leaving 5 bases between.

The rearrangement joins TRBV9 to TRBJ2-2, with D perhaps assigned TRBD1 or TRBD2 (6 bases each). The germline gives CDR1 SGDLS, CDR2 YYNGEE. The germline V and J ends were trimmed by 2 bases and 0 bases, with 23 bases remaining between them. This CDR3 has 20 amino acids. CDR3 in DNA: TGTGCCAGCAGCGTCACGGTCGGATTCCGGGGGCGTGCGAACACCGGGGAGCTGTTTTTT. This encodes CASSVTVGFRGRANTGELFF.

The genes are TRBV24-1 and TRBJ2-3, with D perhaps matching TRBD1 (6 bases). CDR1 is KGHDR, CDR2 SFDVKD, per germline. Trimming removed 5 bases at V and 2 bases at J, with 16 bases between. The CDR3 totals 16 residues. CDR3 protein: CATSGYSGDSTDTQYF. The CDR3 nucleotides read TGTGCCACCAGTGGCTATTCAGGGGATTCCACAGATACGCAGTATTTT.

The chain combines TRBV19 with TRBJ2-7, with D uncertain. Trimming took 3 bases from V and 0 from J, leaving 6 bases between them. The length of the CDR3 is 13 residues. Germline CDR1 LNHDA, CDR2 SQIVND (reference sequence). DNA for the CDR3: TGTGCCAGTAGTATCGACCCCTCCTACGAGCAGTACTTC. It encodes CASSIDPSYEQYF.

The chain carries TRBV19 and TRBJ1-3; TRBD1 is a possible D gene (6 bases). V gave up 5 bases and J gave up 1 base, with 15 bases separating them. This CDR3 is built from 16 residues. Germline V gene lookup returns CDR1 LNHDA and CDR2 SQIVND (reference sequence). The CDR3 protein is CASSGWQGFSGNTIYF. The CDR3 nucleotides are TGTGCCAGTAGTGGCTGGCAGGGGTTTTCTGGAAACACCATATATTTT.

The chain is built from TRBV2 and TRBJ2-7; D is unclear. Germline V lookup: CDR1 SNHLY, CDR2 FYNNEI. The V end was cut by 8 bases, the J end by 3 bases, with 11 bases between. The CDR3 is made up of 12 amino acids. The DNA of the CDR3 is TGTGCCAGCGGACGGTGGAACTACGAGCAGTACTTC. It yields the protein CASGRWNYEQYF. Complete variable domain (other parts from reference TRBV2 and TRBJ2-7): EPEVTQTPSHQVTQMGQEVILRCVPISNHLYFYWYRQILGQKVEFLVSFYNNEISEKSEIFDDQFSVERPDGSNFTLKIRSTKLEDSAMYFCASGRWNYEQYFGPGTRLTVT.

The sample holds a few counts of this clonotype. This chain links TRBV20-1 with TRBJ1-1; D might be TRBD1 (6 bases). V lost 0 bases, J lost 5 bases, and 10 bases lay in between. The CDR3 is 13 amino acids. In germline, CDR1 is DFQATT, CDR2 SNEGSKA (reference sequence). This CDR3 reads CSAREIQGTEAFF. DNA of the CDR3: TGCAGTGCTAGAGAGATACAGGGAACTGAAGCTTTCTTT.

This clonotype was detected only a few times. The V call is TRBV20-1, the J call TRBJ2-7, with D possibly matching TRBD1 (5 bases). This CDR3 comprises 13 residues. Trimming pared 3 bases from V and 4 bases from J, leaving 13 bases between. Germline assignment: CDR1 DFQATT and CDR2 SNEGSKA (reference sequence). CDR3 loop: CSASYGARYEQYF. CDR3 sequence (DNA): TGCAGTGCTAGCTATGGGGCACGGTACGAGCAGTACTTC.

V usage is TRBV6-4 and J usage is TRBJ2-5, with D unresolved. From germline, CDR1 is MRHNA and CDR2 SNTAGT. The CDR3 extends over 12 amino acids. The V and J ends lost 5 bases and 11 bases respectively, with 15 bases between them. The DNA of the CDR3 is TGTGCCAGCAGTTGGGTGTTAGAGGAGCAGTACTTC. Translation gives CASSWVLEEQYF.